This T cell receptor beta chain was found in a study of blood T cell repertoires in COVID-19. This clone has only a few counts. The data were produced by immunoSEQ multiplex PCR, yet TCRdb's version contains in-frame clones alone and is incomplete. The table shows hundreds of thousands of clones, with about nine tenths occurring only once. Cohort 3 recovered donors had two negative PCRs, clearance, or symptom resolution. Specimen: PBMCs or T cells enriched from blood (not recorded which). This TCR came from a woman in her thirties who had recovered from COVID-19.

CDR3 amino acids: CASRWTVGAVDSPLHF. Written as DNA, the CDR3 is TGTGCCAGCAGATGGACTGTGGGGGCTGTGGATTCACCCCTCCACTTT. J is TRBJ1-6 and V is TRBV5-5, with D perhaps TRBD1 (6 bases). The germline V gene has CDR1 SGHKS and CDR2 YYEKEE (reference sequence). This CDR3 region has 16 residues. V lost 5 bases, J lost 8 bases, and 20 bases lay in between.